This TCR beta chain was recorded in a study of tumor-infiltrating lymphocytes in primary liver carcinoma. Study-wide context: Treatment of the patients' primary liver carcinoma consisted of surgical resection. These patients were men and women whose ages were 30 to 69 years. Sample yields, roughly 3.65 to 8 million productive TCRbeta reads, were similar across the tissue types.

Notes on the study in general: Blood fell significantly below tumors in its top-250-clone fraction (p = 0.039).

The input was 450 to 500 ng total RNA; TCR beta cDNA was made from it with a constant-region primer. Employing slightly modified ARM-PCR, three nested multiplex PCR rounds were run, and these gave rise to the TCR beta libraries. With TRBV1-TRBV30 forward primers and a C-beta reverse primer, the first two PCR rounds were run for approximately 10 cycles each. TCRdb re-analysed the multiplex PCR reads in MiXCR, keeping a single row per CDR3 protein. The data contain approximately 320,000 distinct CDR3 sequences, 58% of them singletons. This clonotype was seen ten or more times. As yet, its antigen is unknown. V dropped 6 bases and J dropped 2 bases, with 14 bases sitting between them. Germline CDR1 and CDR2: MNHEY and SVGAGI. The CDR3 runs to 15 residues. Researchers drew blood RNA from unsorted whole blood and extracted germline DNA as well.

The material sequenced was peripheral blood. The sequence derives from a woman aged 25 to 39 with primary liver carcinoma and hepatitis B virus infection. V gene TRBV6-5 combines with J gene TRBJ2-1; D may be TRBD2 (5 bases). In DNA, the CDR3 is TGTGCCAGCAGGACGGGTCTAGCAGCCTACAATGAGCAGTTCTTC. The encoded protein is CASRTGLAAYNEQFF.